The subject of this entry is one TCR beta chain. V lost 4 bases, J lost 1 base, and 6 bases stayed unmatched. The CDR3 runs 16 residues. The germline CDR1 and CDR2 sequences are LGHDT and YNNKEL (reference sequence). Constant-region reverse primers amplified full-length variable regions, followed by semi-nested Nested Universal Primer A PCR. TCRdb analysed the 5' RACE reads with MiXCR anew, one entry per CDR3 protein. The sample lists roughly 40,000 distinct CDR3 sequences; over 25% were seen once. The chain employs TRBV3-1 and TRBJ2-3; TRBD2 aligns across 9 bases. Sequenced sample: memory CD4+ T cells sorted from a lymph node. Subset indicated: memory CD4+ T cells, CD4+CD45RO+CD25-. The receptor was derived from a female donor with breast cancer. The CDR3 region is CASSPVAGVGTDTQYF. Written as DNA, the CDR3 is TGTGCCAGCAGCCCTGTAGCGGGAGTGGGCACAGATACGCAGTATTTT.